Shown below are 27 T cell receptor beta chains from a single sample sequenced in a study of HIV-infected patients and healthy controls. All unsorted peripheral T cells were captured because whole blood was used without fractionation. cDNA was made from around 0.5 ug RNA using alpha and beta constant primers. Separate chain-specific third strand synthesis with multiplexing indices produced the alpha and beta libraries. TCRdb re-derived calls from the 5' RACE reads in MiXCR, one entry per CDR3 protein. The table lists 15,000 to 20,000 distinct CDR3 sequences, roughly a tenth of them singletons. The material sequenced was blood. The receptors were sampled from an adult in good health.

This clonotype came up many times. The genes are TRBV5-1 and TRBJ2-1; a weak D match, TRBD1 (5 bases). The CDR3 totals 14 residues. V was trimmed by 4 bases and J by 0 bases, leaving 8 bases between them. CDR1 and CDR2 (germline): SGHRS, YFSETQ. The CDR3 loop is CASSQGSSYNEQFF. As DNA, the CDR3 is TGCGCCAGCAGCCAGGGAAGCTCCTACAATGAGCAGTTCTTC.

This clonotype is labeled as medium-sized. The genes are TRBV24-1 and TRBJ2-3; 13 bases agree with TRBD2. Germline V gene sequence: CDR1 KGHDR, CDR2 SFDVKD. CDR3 length: 16 amino acids. V was pared by 9 bases and J by 3 bases, with 8 bases of the junction left unmatched. The CDR3 coding sequence is TGTGCCACCGCCGGACTAGCGGGAGAGAGGACAGATACGCAGTATTTT. Translating gives CATAGLAGERTDTQYF.

There are many counts of this clonotype. The gene calls are TRBV6-2 or TRBV6-3 and TRBJ2-3, with 8 positions matching TRBD2. The germline V gene has CDR1 MNHEY and CDR2 SVGEGT. CDR3 length: 14 residues. After removal of 0 bases from V and 4 bases from J, the junction contained 0 bases not matched to a gene. CDR3 DNA sequence: TGTGCCAGCAGTTACTCGCGGGAGGCAGATACGCAGTATTTT. It yields the protein CASSYSREADTQYF.

This clonotype was observed a handful of times. The chain recombines TRBV18 with TRBJ2-3; D is undetermined. V lost 0 bases and J lost 3, with 7 bases in between. CDR1 and CDR2 (germline): KGHSH, LQKENI. The CDR3 contains 14 residues. CDR3 coding DNA: TGTGCCAGCTCACCACCGGTCAATACAGATACGCAGTATTTT. This sequence encodes CASSPPVNTDTQYF.

This clonotype was seen more than once but under ten times. This sequence joins TRBV5-4 and TRBJ1-4; 8 bases map to TRBD1. The trim removed 1 base at V and 7 bases at J, leaving 3 bases unmatched. The CDR3 covers 14 residues. The V gene's germline CDR1 is SGHNT and CDR2 YYREEE (reference sequence). As DNA, the CDR3 is TGTGCCAGCAGCTTGCAGGGGGCGAGTGAAAAACTGTTTTTT. Its protein product is CASSLQGASEKLFF.

The table lists this clonotype with many counts. The gene calls are TRBV7-9 and TRBJ1-6; 8 bases align to TRBD1. Germline V gene sequence: CDR1 SEHNR, CDR2 FQNEAQ (reference sequence). After removal of 5 bases from V and 11 bases from J, the junction contained 17 bases not matched to a gene. The CDR3 loop spans 17 amino acids. CDR3 protein: CASSPGTGVPFTAPLHF. CDR3 nucleotide sequence: TGTGCCAGCAGCCCGGGGACAGGCGTGCCATTTACGGCACCCCTCCACTTT.

The sample holds many counts of this clonotype. The rearrangement uses TRBV5-1 and TRBJ1-2; TRBD1 matches 7 bases. The V gene end was trimmed by 0 bases and the J gene end by 1 base; junction bases not matched to a gene: 0. CDR1 and CDR2 from the germline V gene are SGHRS and YFSETQ. The CDR3 has 14 residues. CDR3 coding DNA: TGCGCCAGCAGCTTGGACAGGGGTAACTATGGCTACACCTTC. This translates into CASSLDRGNYGYTF.

The chain has TRBV27 and TRBJ2-7, with D unclear. Germline CDR1 reads MNHEY; CDR2 reads SMNVEV (reference sequence). This CDR3 is built from 13 residues. V lost 3 bases and J lost 2, with 8 bases in between. CDR3 sequence: CASSLRGPYEQYF. As DNA, the CDR3 is TGTGCCAGCAGTTTGCGAGGACCCTACGAGCAGTACTTC.

This clonotype was observed a handful of times. This chain links TRBV29-1 with TRBJ2-1; a possible D gene is TRBD2 (6 bases). V was trimmed by 8 bases and J by 6 bases, leaving 20 bases between them. Germline V gives CDR1 SQVTM, CDR2 ANQGSEA. The CDR3 is made up of 14 amino acids. CDR3 in amino acids: CSLVSGRGSNEQFF. The CDR3 DNA reads TGCAGCCTCGTCTCCGGGAGAGGATCCAATGAGCAGTTCTTC.

This clonotype has ten or more counts. The chain uses TRBV29-1 and TRBJ2-3; 9 bases agree with TRBD2. The CDR3 covers 13 residues. CDR1 SQVTM and CDR2 ANQGSEA come from the germline V gene. Germline trimming cut 7 bases from V and 0 bases from J; bases unmatched to any gene: 2. CDR3 region: CSASGDSTDTQYF. The DNA for the CDR3 is TGCAGCGCTAGCGGGGATAGCACAGATACGCAGTATTTT.

This clonotype came up many times. This chain uses TRBV18 with TRBJ2-3, with TRBD2 identical over 12 bases. This CDR3 spans 19 amino acids. V was pared by 1 base and J by 1 base, with 9 bases of the junction left unmatched. CDR1 and CDR2 (germline): KGHSH, LQKENI. CDR3: CASSPRPSLAGGGTDTQYF. For the CDR3, the DNA is TGTGCCAGCTCACCACGACCTTCACTAGCGGGAGGAGGCACAGATACGCAGTATTTT.

The chain has TRBV10-3 and TRBJ2-7, with TRBD1 matching over 11 bases. V lost 11 bases to trimming and J lost 4 bases; unmatched junction nucleotides: 7. Germline V lookup: CDR1 ENHRY, CDR2 SYGVKD. CDR3 length: 13 residues. The DNA of the CDR3 is TGTGCCTCCGGGACAGGGGGATGGTACGAGCAGTACTTC. This codes for CASGTGGWYEQYF.

This clonotype has a count of ten or more. This chain links TRBV20-1 with TRBJ2-3; either TRBD1 or TRBD2 may supply D (5 bases each). The germline gives CDR1 DFQATT, CDR2 SNEGSKA (reference sequence). Trimming took 6 bases from V and 0 from J, leaving 16 bases between them. This CDR3 is built from 15 residues. The CDR3 DNA is TGCAGTGCGCTCTTCGGGGCGAGAAGCACAGATACGCAGTATTTT. It translates to CSALFGARSTDTQYF.

V is TRBV11-1 and J is TRBJ2-1, with TRBD2 as a possible D gene (5 bases). V was trimmed by 3 bases and J by 10 bases, leaving 22 bases between them. Germline V lookup: CDR1 SGHAT, CDR2 FQDESV (reference sequence). The length of the CDR3 is 16 residues. The CDR3 loop is CASSFGLNPQLGEQFF. The CDR3, as DNA: TGTGCCAGCAGCTTTGGTCTGAATCCCCAACTAGGCGAGCAGTTCTTC.

The sample holds many counts of this clonotype. The gene calls are TRBV20-1 and TRBJ2-3, with a possible D match to TRBD2 (5 bases). CDR1 and CDR2 from the germline V gene are DFQATT and SNEGSKA (reference sequence). The CDR3 spans 14 residues. V was pared by 4 bases and J by 2 bases, with 13 bases between. CDR3 in DNA: TGCAGTGCTACACCGGACTTACTCACAGATACGCAGTATTTT. This sequence encodes CSATPDLLTDTQYF.

By proportion, this clonotype is medium-sized. The gene calls are TRBV2 and TRBJ2-5; maybe TRBD1 (6 bases). Germline CDR1 SNHLY, CDR2 FYNNEI. Trimming removed 7 bases from V and 5 bases from J, with 11 bases in between. This CDR3 is 12 amino acids long. The CDR3 DNA reads as TGTGCCAGCAAGGGGGACGGGGAGACCCAGTACTTC. Translation: CASKGDGETQYF.

This clonotype was seen many times. Germline and junction disagree at one end, which may indicate a read error. This sequence joins TRBV12-3 or TRBV12-4 and TRBJ1-2; TRBD1 aligns across 9 bases. The CDR3 spans 12 residues. The CDR3 coding sequence is TGTGCCAGCAGTTCCCCACAGGGGGCGACAGCCTTC. Translated: CASSSPQGATAF.

This clonotype was picked up a small number of times. The CDR3 spells CSAPDRGGQPQHF. The CDR3 nucleotides read TGCAGTGCGCCCGACAGGGGAGGTCAGCCCCAGCATTTT. This rearrangement joins TRBV20-1 to TRBJ1-5; TRBD1 aligns across 8 bases. V lost 6 bases and J lost 6; bases outside the gene matches: 7. In germline, CDR1 is DFQATT, CDR2 SNEGSKA (reference sequence). The CDR3 is 13 residues long.

The rearrangement uses TRBV5-1 and TRBJ2-7, with a weak D call TRBD1 (6 bases). Germline CDR1 is SGHRS and CDR2 is YFSETQ. This CDR3 spans 15 amino acids. V shed 4 bases and J shed 3 bases, with 17 bases lying between them. For the CDR3, the DNA is TGCGCCAGCAGCACACAAACAGGGCACGGCTACGAGCAGTACTTC. This gives the protein CASSTQTGHGYEQYF.

By proportion, this clonotype is medium-sized. The chain employs TRBV5-1 and TRBJ2-3; 9 bases map to TRBD2. The CDR3 covers 15 residues. The V and J ends lost 3 bases and 4 bases, in that order; junction bases with no gene match: 6. CDR1 is SGHRS and CDR2 is YFSETQ in the germline V gene. The CDR3 sequence is CASSSGTSSADTQYF. In nucleotides, the CDR3 is TGCGCCAGCAGCTCGGGGACTAGCAGCGCAGATACGCAGTATTTT.

In its sample, this clonotype is medium-sized (0.01 to 0.1%). The rearrangement uses TRBV12-5 and TRBJ2-1, with 7 bases that match TRBD1. Germline V gene data show CDR1 as LGHNT and CDR2 as FRNRAP. The V and J ends lost 1 base and 9 bases, in that order; junction bases with no gene match: 6. CDR3 length: 14 residues. The CDR3 DNA reads TGTGCTAGTGGTTTGGAGGCTGCAGGGGGTGAGCAGTTCTTC. Translated, it gives CASGLEAAGGEQFF.

The chain employs TRBV2 and TRBJ2-3; 7 nucleotides line up with TRBD1. V gave up 6 bases and J gave up 4 bases; unmatched junction bases: 7. CDR1 SNHLY and CDR2 FYNNEI come from the germline V gene. The CDR3 is 14 amino acids. The CDR3 nucleotides read TGTGCCAGCAGCCCCGGACAGGTTTCAGATACGCAGTATTTT. Protein product: CASSPGQVSDTQYF.

This clonotype was found many times. The rearrangement links TRBV28 to TRBJ2-7; unclear D gene. The CDR3 covers 12 residues. Per germline, CDR1 MDHEN and CDR2 SYDVKM. Trimming pared 2 bases from V and 4 bases from J, leaving 6 bases between. The DNA for the CDR3 is TGTGCCAGCAGTTTACTGACTTACGAGCAGTACTTC. Translated, it gives CASSLLTYEQYF.

This clonotype was detected many times. This chain uses TRBV6-5 with TRBJ2-7, with 9 bases identical to TRBD2. There are 16 residues in the CDR3. The V and J ends lost 0 bases and 5 bases, in that order; junction bases with no gene match: 8. The germline gives CDR1 MNHEY, CDR2 SVGAGI. DNA of the CDR3: TGTGCCAGCAGTTACTCGCCTAGCGGGATTCGCGACGAGCAGTACTTC. Translated, it gives CASSYSPSGIRDEQYF.

The chain joins TRBV6-1 to TRBJ1-2; the D gene is possibly TRBD1 (6 bases). Trimming took off 8 bases at V and 7 bases at J, with 14 bases between the two ends. CDR1 is MNHNS and CDR2 is SASEGT in the germline V gene. This CDR3 spans 12 amino acids. In DNA, the CDR3 is TGTGCCAGCGCCAGCCCAGGGGTTGGCTACACCTTC. Protein sequence: CASASPGVGYTF.

This clonotype came up many times. The gene calls are TRBV7-2 and TRBJ1-5; the D gene is possibly TRBD1 (6 bases). The CDR3 runs to 14 residues. V lost 9 bases to trimming and J lost 2 bases, with 14 bases between them. The germline V gene encodes CDR1 SGHTA and CDR2 FQGNSA. The CDR3 nucleotides are TGTGCCAGTGCCTACAGGGCCGGCAATCAGCCCCAGCATTTT. This encodes CASAYRAGNQPQHF. Complete variable domain (other parts from reference TRBV7-2 and TRBJ1-5): GAGVSQSPSNKVTEKGKDVELRCDPISGHTALYWYRQSLGQGLEFLIYFQGNSAPDKSGLPSDRFSAERTGGSVSTLTIQRTQQEDSAVYLCASAYRAGNQPQHFGDGTRLSIL.

This clonotype is judged medium-sized. The chain is built from TRBV3-1 and TRBJ2-7, with 10 bases aligning to TRBD2. The CDR3 is 17 amino acids. V shed 1 base, J shed 2 bases, and the junction held 8 bases outside the gene matches. CDR1 LGHDT and CDR2 YNNKEL come from the germline V gene (reference sequence). This chain's CDR3 is CASSQVASGSPTYEQYF. CDR3 bases: TGTGCCAGCAGCCAAGTAGCTAGCGGGAGTCCTACCTACGAGCAGTACTTC.